This T cell receptor beta chain was retrieved from a study of cytomegalovirus exposure and HLA in healthy donors. PCR employed 60 Vbeta and 13 Jbeta primers. Sequencing was performed with immunoSEQ multiplex PCR; in TCRdb, only in-frame clones are kept and a portion is missing. The data show around 150,000 clones, with 80% seen just once and approximately 4.3% held by the top ten. CDR3 length equals 14 residues. The germline CDR1 and CDR2 sequences are SQVTM and ANQGSEA. Study-level points and caveats: Later work found that TCR association rates differed between HLA loci; DRB1 had the most and HLA-C the fewest. Presence/absence results assume similar sequencing depth per donor, which may not hold. The authors later found HLA-associated TCR beta chains more clonally expanded than equally common others. Excluded were some V segments that proved indistinguishable, including TRBV6-2 and TRBV6-3.

With respect to this clone: Antigen specificity is unknown.

The rearrangement uses TRBV29-1 and TRBJ1-2; possible D gene TRBD1, 6 bases. Sequencing used PBMCs. This clonotype originated in a man aged 25-40 years in good health. The CDR3 region is CRRKGGGRRGGYTF. The CDR3 DNA is TGCAGACGAAAAGGGGGGGGCAGAAGGGGAGGCTACACCTTC.